This T cell receptor beta chain derives from a study of OX40 agonist ivuxolimab in advanced cancers. The method was immunoSEQ multiplex PCR; TCRdb's version includes in-frame clones alone and lacks a portion of them. The sample includes some 48,000 clones, approximately 81% seen only once; the top ten take 20% to 25%. This TCR was recovered from an adult with an advanced solid tumor such as melanoma, head and neck, liver or kidney cancer. The source material was CD4+ or CD8+ T cells sorted from blood, sampled in a trial of the OX40 agonist ivuxolimab.

The CDR3 bases are TGTGCCAGTAGCACCACCGGGACAGGCAATGAAAAACTGTTTTTT. As protein: CASSTTGTGNEKLFF. The chain employs TRBV19 and TRBJ1-4, with 8 positions matching TRBD1. The J segment lost 5 bases and the V segment lost 6 bases, leaving 8 bases of the junction unmatched. The CDR3 covers 15 residues. Looked up from germline, CDR1 is LNHDA and CDR2 is SQIVND (reference sequence).